Below, one TCR beta chain is given with its context. The data were obtained in a study of technical replicates of blood from a handful of donors. Assay: immunoSEQ multiplex PCR; the TCRdb copy retains only in-frame clones and omits some. The sample has about 76,000 clones; roughly 85% are singletons. The receptor was isolated from a human donor in good health. Some clones in this sample may be carry-over from other donors' samples. The sample comprised PBMCs.

This chain's CDR3 is CASSFRTGNNSPLHF. The CDR3 nucleotides are TGTGCCAGCAGCTTTCGGACAGGGAACAATTCACCCCTCCACTTT. The chain links TRBV11-2 to TRBJ1-6; 8 bases match TRBD1. Per germline, CDR1 SGHAT and CDR2 FQNNGV. The CDR3 has 15 amino acids. Trimming removed 3 bases from V and 7 bases from J; junction bases left unmatched: 5.